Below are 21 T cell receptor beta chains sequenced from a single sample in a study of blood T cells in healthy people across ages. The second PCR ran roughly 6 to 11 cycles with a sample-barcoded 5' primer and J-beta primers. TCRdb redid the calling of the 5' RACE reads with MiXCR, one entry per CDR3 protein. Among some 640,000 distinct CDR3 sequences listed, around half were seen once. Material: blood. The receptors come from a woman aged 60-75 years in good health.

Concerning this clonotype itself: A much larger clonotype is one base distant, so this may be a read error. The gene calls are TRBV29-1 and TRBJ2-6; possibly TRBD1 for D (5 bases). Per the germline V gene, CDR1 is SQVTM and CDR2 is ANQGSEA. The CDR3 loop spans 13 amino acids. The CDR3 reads CSVAKSGADVLTF. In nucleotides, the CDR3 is TGCAGCGTTGCCAAATCTGGGGCCGACGTCCTGACTTTC.

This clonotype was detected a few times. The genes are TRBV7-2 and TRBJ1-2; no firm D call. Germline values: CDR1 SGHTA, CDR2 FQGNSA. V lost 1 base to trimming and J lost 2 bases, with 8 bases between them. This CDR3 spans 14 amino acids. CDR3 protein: CASSLGMGNYGYTF. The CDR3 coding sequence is TGTGCCAGCAGCTTAGGGATGGGAAACTATGGCTACACCTTC.

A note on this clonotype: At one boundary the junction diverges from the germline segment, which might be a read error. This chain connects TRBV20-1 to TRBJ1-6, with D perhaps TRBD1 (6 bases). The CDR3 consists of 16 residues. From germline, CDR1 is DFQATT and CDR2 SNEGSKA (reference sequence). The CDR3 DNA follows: TGCAGTGCTAGAGTTTCTTTACAGGGTTCAAGGTCACCCCCCCACTTT. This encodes CSARVSLQGSRSPPHF.

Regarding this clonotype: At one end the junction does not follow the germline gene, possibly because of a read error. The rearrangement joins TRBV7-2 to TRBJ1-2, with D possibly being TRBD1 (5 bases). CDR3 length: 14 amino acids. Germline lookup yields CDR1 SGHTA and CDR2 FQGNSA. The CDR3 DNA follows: TGTGCCAGCAGCTGGCCCAGATGGGGCTATGACTACACCTTC. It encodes CASSWPRWGYDYTF.

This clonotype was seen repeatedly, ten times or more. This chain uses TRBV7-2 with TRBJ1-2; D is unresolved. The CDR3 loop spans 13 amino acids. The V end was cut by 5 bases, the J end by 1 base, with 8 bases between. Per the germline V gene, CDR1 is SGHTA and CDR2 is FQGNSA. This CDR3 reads CASSPGYNYGYTF. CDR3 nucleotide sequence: TGTGCCAGCAGCCCGGGATATAACTATGGCTACACCTTC.

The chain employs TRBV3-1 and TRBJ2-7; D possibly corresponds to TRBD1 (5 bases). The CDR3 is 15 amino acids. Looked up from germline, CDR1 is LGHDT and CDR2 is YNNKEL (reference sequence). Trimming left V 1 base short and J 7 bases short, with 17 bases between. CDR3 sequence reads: CASSQVQDTDNEQYF. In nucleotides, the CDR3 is TGTGCCAGCAGCCAAGTGCAGGACACTGACAATGAGCAGTACTTC.

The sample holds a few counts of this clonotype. CDR3 residues: CATSDKGPGQTQETQYF. In nucleotides, the CDR3 is TGTGCCACCAGTGATAAGGGTCCAGGACAGACACAAGAGACCCAGTACTTC. This sequence joins TRBV24-1 and TRBJ2-5; D may be TRBD1 (6 bases). The germline V and J ends were trimmed by 3 bases and 2 bases, with 18 bases remaining between them. The CDR3 is made up of 17 amino acids. Germline lookup yields CDR1 KGHDR and CDR2 SFDVKD.

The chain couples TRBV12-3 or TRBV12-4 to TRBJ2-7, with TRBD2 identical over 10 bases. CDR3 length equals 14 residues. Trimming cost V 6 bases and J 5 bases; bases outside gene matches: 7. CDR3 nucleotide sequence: TGTGCCAGCAGGTCAGCGGGAGGGACAAACGAGCAGTACTTC. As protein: CASRSAGGTNEQYF.

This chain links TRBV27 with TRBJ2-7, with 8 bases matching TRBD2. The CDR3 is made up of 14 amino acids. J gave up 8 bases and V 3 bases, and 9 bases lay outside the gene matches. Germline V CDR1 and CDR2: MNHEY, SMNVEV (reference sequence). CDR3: CASSFSSGRPQQYF. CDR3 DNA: TGTGCCAGCAGTTTTTCCAGCGGGAGACCCCAGCAGTACTTC.

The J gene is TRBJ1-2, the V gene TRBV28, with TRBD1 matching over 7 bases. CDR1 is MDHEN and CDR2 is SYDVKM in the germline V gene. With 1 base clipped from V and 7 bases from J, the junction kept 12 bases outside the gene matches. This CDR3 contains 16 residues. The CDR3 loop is CASSLSSGGLDRGYTF. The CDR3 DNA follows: TGTGCCAGCAGTTTATCATCAGGGGGTCTTGATCGTGGCTACACCTTC.

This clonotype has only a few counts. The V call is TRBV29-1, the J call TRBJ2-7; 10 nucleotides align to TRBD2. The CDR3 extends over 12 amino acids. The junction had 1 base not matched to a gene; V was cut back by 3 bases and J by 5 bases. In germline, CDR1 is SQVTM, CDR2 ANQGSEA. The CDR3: CSVDLAGDEQYF. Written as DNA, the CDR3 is TGCAGCGTTGATCTAGCGGGAGACGAGCAGTACTTC.

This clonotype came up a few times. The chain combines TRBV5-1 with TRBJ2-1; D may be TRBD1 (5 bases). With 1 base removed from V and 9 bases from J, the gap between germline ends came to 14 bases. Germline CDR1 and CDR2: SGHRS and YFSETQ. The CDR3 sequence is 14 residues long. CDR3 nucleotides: TGCGCCAGCAGCTTGAGATGGGGCTGGGGTGAGCAGTTCTTC. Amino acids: CASSLRWGWGEQFF.

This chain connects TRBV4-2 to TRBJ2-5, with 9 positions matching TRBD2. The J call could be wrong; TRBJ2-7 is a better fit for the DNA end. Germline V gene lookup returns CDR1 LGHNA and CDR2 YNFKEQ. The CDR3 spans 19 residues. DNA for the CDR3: TGTGCCAGCAGCCAAGCCCAATCCTCTAGCGGGATCAACCCCTACGAGCAGTACTTC. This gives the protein CASSQAQSSSGINPYEQYF.

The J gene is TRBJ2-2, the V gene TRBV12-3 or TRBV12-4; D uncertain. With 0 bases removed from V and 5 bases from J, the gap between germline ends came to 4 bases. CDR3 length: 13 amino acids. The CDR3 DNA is TGTGCCAGCAGTTTAGCGATTACCGGGGAGCTGTTTTTT. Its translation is CASSLAITGELFF.

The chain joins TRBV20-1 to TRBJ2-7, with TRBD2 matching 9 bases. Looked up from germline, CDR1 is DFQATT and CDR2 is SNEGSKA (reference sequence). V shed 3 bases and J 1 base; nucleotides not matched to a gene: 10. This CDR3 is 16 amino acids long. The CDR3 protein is CSARGPASGVSYEQYF. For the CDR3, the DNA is TGCAGTGCTAGGGGGCCGGCTAGCGGGGTATCCTACGAGCAGTACTTC.

CDR3 bases: TGCAGCGTTGAACCCAGCGGGGGCGGCACAGATACGCAGTATTTT. This gives the protein CSVEPSGGGTDTQYF. The chain recombines TRBV29-1 with TRBJ2-3; 8 positions agree with TRBD2. The V segment lost 2 bases and the J segment 1 base; nucleotides outside the gene matches: 5. The CDR3 sequence is 15 residues long. Germline V gene sequence: CDR1 SQVTM, CDR2 ANQGSEA.

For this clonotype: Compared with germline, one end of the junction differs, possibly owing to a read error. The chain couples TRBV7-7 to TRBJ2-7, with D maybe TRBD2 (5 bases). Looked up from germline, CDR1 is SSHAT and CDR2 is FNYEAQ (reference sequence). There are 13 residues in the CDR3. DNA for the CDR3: TGTGCTAGCAGCCCCGGGATTGAGAATGAGCAGTACTTC. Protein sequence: CASSPGIENEQYF.

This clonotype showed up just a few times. CDR3 nucleotide sequence: TGTGCCAGCAGCCGCGTCACAGGGACCTACGAGCAGTACTTC. It codes for CASSRVTGTYEQYF. J is TRBJ2-7 and V is TRBV7-2, with a weak D call TRBD1 (6 bases). This CDR3 contains 14 residues. Trimming removed 5 bases from V and 2 bases from J, with 13 bases in between. CDR1 and CDR2 from the germline V gene are SGHTA and FQGNSA.

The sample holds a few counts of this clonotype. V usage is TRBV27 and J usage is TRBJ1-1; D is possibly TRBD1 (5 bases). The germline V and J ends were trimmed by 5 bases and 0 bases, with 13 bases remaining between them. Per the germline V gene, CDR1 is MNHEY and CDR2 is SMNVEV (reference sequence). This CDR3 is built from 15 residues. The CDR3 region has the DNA TGTGCCAGCAGTCCCGGGGTAGGGGTGAACACTGAAGCTTTCTTT. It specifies CASSPGVGVNTEAFF.

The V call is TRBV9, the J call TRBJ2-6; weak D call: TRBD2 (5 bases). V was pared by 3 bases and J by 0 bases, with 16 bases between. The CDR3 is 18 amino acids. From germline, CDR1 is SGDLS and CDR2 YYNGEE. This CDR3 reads CASSAPGGAFSGANVLTF. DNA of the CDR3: TGTGCCAGCAGCGCGCCCGGAGGCGCGTTCTCTGGGGCCAACGTCCTGACTTTC.

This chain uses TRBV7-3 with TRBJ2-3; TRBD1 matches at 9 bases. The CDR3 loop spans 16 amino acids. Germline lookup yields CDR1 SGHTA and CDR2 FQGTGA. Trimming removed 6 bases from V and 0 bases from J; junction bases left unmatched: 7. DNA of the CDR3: TGTGCCAGCAGTGCAACCGGGACAGGGAGCACAGATACGCAGTATTTT. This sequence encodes CASSATGTGSTDTQYF. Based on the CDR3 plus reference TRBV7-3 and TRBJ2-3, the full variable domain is GAGVSQTPSNKVTEKGKYVELRCDPISGHTALYWYRQSLGQGPEFLIYFQGTGAADDSGLPNDRFFAVRPEGSVSTLKIQRTERGDSAVYLCASSATGTGSTDTQYFGPGTRLTVL.